This T cell receptor beta chain was captured in a study of identical twins. MiXCR, applied by TCRdb to the 5' RACE reads, yields one record per CDR3 protein. This sample has approximately 700,000 distinct CDR3 sequences, with 18% found just once. Findings and caveats of the study: Memory repertoires showed no such pattern, whereas abundant cord blood beta clonotypes carried fewer insertions.

With respect to this clonotype: Its target is not known.

Germline V gene data show CDR1 as LGHNA and CDR2 as YSLEER. This CDR3 has 18 residues. The V end lost 0 bases, the J end lost 0 bases, and 15 bases lay between the germline ends. In addition, the sample was reused for a study of T cells expressing NK-cell markers.

The TCR originated in a young woman in good health. V gene TRBV4-3 combines with J gene TRBJ2-4; D ambiguous. Sequenced material: PBMCs. The CDR3 DNA reads as TGCGCCAGCAGCCAAGATGTCCCCAGGTCGATAGCCAAAAACATTCAGTACTTC. Translated: CASSQDVPRSIAKNIQYF.